These T cell receptor beta chains were read from a single sample in a study of control samples from healthy donors and cancer patients. Here immunoSEQ multiplex PCR was the method, and the copy in TCRdb shows in-frame clones only, minus some. Found here are approximately 49,000 clones, around 85% of them singletons; the top ten hold over 2.5%. Sequencing was done on a sample of PBMCs. These receptors were collected from a woman in her 50s with lung cancer. CDR3s include the opening cysteine and the closing phenylalanine or tryptophan. A D gene is named only where the DNA matches it firmly. Clone size is shown for a subset of rows, as once, few, many or a class of expanded clone.

DNA: TGTGCCAGTAGATTTGGTAGGAAACTGTTTTTT; CDR3: CASRFGRKLFF; J: TRBJ1-4; size: few; D: -; V: TRBV19
DNA: TGTGCCAGCAGTTCCCGCCTAGCGGCTAGCACAGATACGCAGTATTTT; CDR3: CASSSRLAASTDTQYF; J: TRBJ2-3; size: -; D: TRBD2; V: TRBV27
DNA: TGTGCCAGCAGCAACGGGGAATACTATGGCTACACCTTC; CDR3: CASSNGEYYGYTF; J: TRBJ1-2; size: -; D: -; V: TRBV7-9
DNA: TGTGCCAGCAGCGTCGGGTGGAATCAGCCCCAGCATTTT; CDR3: CASSVGWNQPQHF; J: TRBJ1-5; size: few; D: -; V: TRBV6-5
DNA: TGTGCCAGCAGTTTACGCGGGCCTAGAAAGGGCTACACCTTC; CDR3: CASSLRGPRKGYTF; J: TRBJ1-2; size: -; D: -; V: TRBV27
DNA: TGTGCCAGCAGCGAAAACACCGGGGAGCTGTTTTTT; CDR3: CASSENTGELFF; J: TRBJ2-2; size: -; D: -; V: TRBV12-3/TRBV12-4
DNA: TGTGCCACCTCCGGGACAGGGTACTTCATCGGGAATCAGCCCCAGCATTTT; CDR3: CATSGTGYFIGNQPQHF; J: TRBJ1-5; size: -; D: TRBD1; V: TRBV27
DNA: TGTGCCAGCAGCTTAGGAGCGGGGTTGGGCAGGGCTTCTGGCTACACCTTC; CDR3: CASSLGAGLGRASGYTF; J: TRBJ1-2; size: -; D: -; V: TRBV7-2
DNA: TGTGCCAGCAGCCGAACGGGCGAAACTGAAGCTTTCTTT; CDR3: CASSRTGETEAFF; J: TRBJ1-1; size: -; D: -; V: TRBV4-2
DNA: TGTGCCAGCAGCTCACAGACCAGAGAAAAACTGTTTTTT; CDR3: CASSSQTREKLFF; J: TRBJ1-4; size: -; D: -; V: TRBV11-3
DNA: TGTGCTAGTGGTTCTTATGAACACACTGAAGCTTTCTTT; CDR3: CASGSYEHTEAFF; J: TRBJ1-1; size: -; D: -; V: TRBV12-5
DNA: TGCGCCAGCAGCTTGGCGGGGACAGGGGGCCCCTATGGCTACACCTTC; CDR3: CASSLAGTGGPYGYTF; J: TRBJ1-2; size: once; D: TRBD1; V: TRBV5-1
DNA: TGTGCCAGCAGCTTGGGTCTAGCTGAGGGTAACACCGGGGAGCTGTTTTTT; CDR3: CASSLGLAEGNTGELFF; J: TRBJ2-2; size: -; D: -; V: TRBV5-5
DNA: TGTGCCAGCTCACCACGGCCGACAGGGACCCTTATGAACACCGGGGAGCTGTTTTTT; CDR3: CASSPRPTGTLMNTGELFF; J: TRBJ2-2; size: -; D: TRBD1; V: TRBV18
DNA: TGTGCCAGCAGCTTAGTTCAGGAGGGGGGTCAGCCCCAGCATTTT; CDR3: CASSLVQEGGQPQHF; J: TRBJ1-5; size: -; D: -; V: TRBV7-2
DNA: TGCAGCGTTGATGCCGTGGGACAGGGGCTTAACACAGATACGCAGTATTTT; CDR3: CSVDAVGQGLNTDTQYF; J: TRBJ2-3; size: -; D: TRBD1; V: TRBV29-1
DNA: TGTGCCAGTAGCCAGGACGTCAACGTAGGCTACACCTTC; CDR3: CASSQDVNVGYTF; J: TRBJ1-2; size: -; D: -; V: TRBV19
DNA: TGCGCCAGCAGCTTCTTAGACAGGGAGAACACTGAAGCTTTCTTT; CDR3: CASSFLDRENTEAFF; J: TRBJ1-1; size: -; D: TRBD1; V: TRBV5-1
DNA: TGTGCCAGTAGTCCCAGGACAGGGGGGGGCACCGGGGAGCTGTTTTTT; CDR3: CASSPRTGGGTGELFF; J: TRBJ2-2; size: -; D: TRBD1; V: TRBV19
DNA: TGTGCCAGCAGTTCTTTACAGGGTTACAATGAGCAGTTCTTC; CDR3: CASSSLQGYNEQFF; J: TRBJ2-1; size: -; D: -; V: TRBV27
DNA: TGTGCCAGCAGACCCCCCGGGACAGGGTCTAGTGGCTACACCTTC; CDR3: CASRPPGTGSSGYTF; J: TRBJ1-2; size: -; D: TRBD1; V: TRBV7-2
DNA: TGTGCCAGCAATCCCGGGACAGGGGGCCAGTCACCCCTCCACTTT; CDR3: CASNPGTGGQSPLHF; J: TRBJ1-6; size: -; D: TRBD1; V: TRBV11-2
DNA: TGTGCCAGCAGTGAAAGGGACAGGGATTCACCCCTCCACTTT; CDR3: CASSERDRDSPLHF; J: TRBJ1-6; size: -; D: TRBD1; V: TRBV6-1
DNA: TGTGCCAGCAGAGACCACAGGGGGCAAAGCTATGGCTACACCTTC; CDR3: CASRDHRGQSYGYTF; J: TRBJ1-2; size: -; D: TRBD1; V: TRBV2
DNA: TGTGCCAGCAGCTTAGAAGGGTGGACTGAAGCTTTCTTT; CDR3: CASSLEGWTEAFF; J: TRBJ1-1; size: -; D: -; V: TRBV11-2
DNA: TGCGCCAGCAGCGTGGGGTCTAACCAAGAGACCCAGTACTTC; CDR3: CASSVGSNQETQYF; J: TRBJ2-5; size: -; D: -; V: TRBV5-1
DNA: TGTGCCAGCAGTTTCGGACAGGGGGGCCAAGAGACCCAGTACTTC; CDR3: CASSFGQGGQETQYF; J: TRBJ2-5; size: -; D: TRBD1; V: TRBV6-5
DNA: TGTGCCAGCACCTTGGGACGTTACTTCCAAGAGACCCAGTACTTC; CDR3: CASTLGRYFQETQYF; J: TRBJ2-5; size: -; D: -; V: TRBV6-5
DNA: TGTGCCAGCAGTCAGCAAAATGGACAGCAAGAGACCCAGTACTTC; CDR3: CASSQQNGQQETQYF; J: TRBJ2-5; size: -; D: -; V: TRBV5-4
DNA: TGCAGTGCTAGTCCCCAAGAGGGCTACGAGCAGTACTTC; CDR3: CSASPQEGYEQYF; J: TRBJ2-7; size: -; D: -; V: TRBV20-1
DNA: TGTGCCAGCAGCCCAAGGGACAGGGGGAGTATAGCTTACGAGCAGTACTTC; CDR3: CASSPRDRGSIAYEQYF; J: TRBJ2-7; size: -; D: TRBD1; V: TRBV7-9
DNA: TGTGCCAGCATCTGGGGGCAGGGGAACACTGAAGCTTTCTTT; CDR3: CASIWGQGNTEAFF; J: TRBJ1-1; size: -; D: -; V: TRBV6-5
DNA: TGTGCCACCAGTGATTTTCTCGGACAGGGAAACACCGGGGAGCTGTTTTTT; CDR3: CATSDFLGQGNTGELFF; J: TRBJ2-2; size: -; D: TRBD1; V: TRBV24-1
DNA: TGTGCCTGGAAGGTGGGGGGGAATGAAAAACTGTTTTTT; CDR3: CAWKVGGNEKLFF; J: TRBJ1-4; size: few; D: -; V: TRBV30
DNA: TGTGCCACCCGAAGGCTGAACACCGGGGAGCTGTTTTTT; CDR3: CATRRLNTGELFF; J: TRBJ2-2; size: -; D: -; V: TRBV12-3/TRBV12-4
DNA: TGTGCCACCCCCGGGACAGGGGATCACACCGGGGAGCTGTTTTTT; CDR3: CATPGTGDHTGELFF; J: TRBJ2-2; size: -; D: TRBD1; V: TRBV28
DNA: TGTGCCAGCAGCTTATACGGACCCTATAGCAATCAGCCCCAGCATTTT; CDR3: CASSLYGPYSNQPQHF; J: TRBJ1-5; size: -; D: -; V: TRBV7-2
DNA: TGTGCCAGCAGCTCACGGGCGGCGGGCAATCAGCCCCAGCATTTT; CDR3: CASSSRAAGNQPQHF; J: TRBJ1-5; size: few; D: -; V: TRBV7-9
DNA: TGCGCCAGCAGCTTGCACAATGAGCAGTTCTTC; CDR3: CASSLHNEQFF; J: TRBJ2-1; size: -; D: -; V: TRBV5-1
DNA: TGTGCCAGCAGTTTACTACCTCTAAACACTGAAGCTTTCTTT; CDR3: CASSLLPLNTEAFF; J: TRBJ1-1; size: -; D: -; V: TRBV27
DNA: TGTGCCAGCACCCCATTAGCAGCAAATTCACCCCTCCACTTT; CDR3: CASTPLAANSPLHF; J: TRBJ1-6; size: -; D: -; V: TRBV6-6
DNA: TGTGCCAGCAGTAGGACTTTGAGCTCCTACGAGCAGTACTTC; CDR3: CASSRTLSSYEQYF; J: TRBJ2-7; size: -; D: -; V: TRBV2
DNA: TGTGCCAGCAGCACCCCGGGGCCCCAGCATTTT; CDR3: CASSTPGPQHF; J: TRBJ1-5; size: few; D: -; V: TRBV6-2/TRBV6-3
DNA: TGCAGCGTAATAGGGAATAGCAATCAGCCCCAGCATTTT; CDR3: CSVIGNSNQPQHF; J: TRBJ1-5; size: -; D: -; V: TRBV29-1
DNA: TGTGCCAGCAGCTTAATTCCGGGTATAGGGGGCTACACCTTC; CDR3: CASSLIPGIGGYTF; J: TRBJ1-2; size: -; D: -; V: TRBV7-3
DNA: TGTGCCAGCAGTGAAGAGGTGACAGGAAACAATCAGCCCCAGCATTTT; CDR3: CASSEEVTGNNQPQHF; J: TRBJ1-5; size: -; D: -; V: TRBV6-1
DNA: TGTGCCAGCAGCCTGGGAACGCAAGAGACCCAGTACTTC; CDR3: CASSLGTQETQYF; J: TRBJ2-5; size: -; D: -; V: TRBV7-2
DNA: TGTGCCAGTAGTATCGGACAGGGGTGGAATCAGCCCCAGCATTTT; CDR3: CASSIGQGWNQPQHF; J: TRBJ1-5; size: -; D: TRBD1; V: TRBV19
DNA: TGTGCCACCAGTGACCCCGGACAGGGCAGTAACTATGGCTACACCTTC; CDR3: CATSDPGQGSNYGYTF; J: TRBJ1-2; size: -; D: TRBD1; V: TRBV24-1
DNA: TGCGCCAGCAGCCAAGGTCCGAACACCGGGGAGCTGTTTTTT; CDR3: CASSQGPNTGELFF; J: TRBJ2-2; size: few; D: -; V: TRBV4-3
DNA: TGTGCCAGCAGAGCTAGCGGCACAGATACGCAGTATTTT; CDR3: CASRASGTDTQYF; J: TRBJ2-3; size: -; D: -; V: TRBV6-4
DNA: TGCGCCAGCAGCCAGGTCGGGACAGGGGAGAGCTATGGCTACACCTTC; CDR3: CASSQVGTGESYGYTF; J: TRBJ1-2; size: -; D: TRBD1; V: TRBV4-3
DNA: TGTGCCAGTAGTATAGATTCCGTCACAGATACGCAGTATTTT; CDR3: CASSIDSVTDTQYF; J: TRBJ2-3; size: few; D: -; V: TRBV19
DNA: TGTGCCAGCAGCTTAGTGCAGGGAACCTGGGGCACTGAAGCTTTCTTT; CDR3: CASSLVQGTWGTEAFF; J: TRBJ1-1; size: -; D: -; V: TRBV7-2
DNA: TGTGCCAGCAGCTTACCCGGGACAGATACGCAGTATTTT; CDR3: CASSLPGTDTQYF; J: TRBJ2-3; size: -; D: -; V: TRBV5-4
DNA: TGTGCCAGCAGCTTGGGCCAGGGGCCCACAGATACGCAGTATTTT; CDR3: CASSLGQGPTDTQYF; J: TRBJ2-3; size: -; D: -; V: TRBV7-2
DNA: TGTGCCAGCAGTTTGGGGACTAGCGGGGCAAACTACGAGCAGTACTTC; CDR3: CASSLGTSGANYEQYF; J: TRBJ2-7; size: -; D: TRBD2; V: TRBV28
DNA: TGCGCCAGCAGCCAAGAAGCAGGGGGCGTTTTAGGAAACACCATATATTTT; CDR3: CASSQEAGGVLGNTIYF; J: TRBJ1-3; size: -; D: TRBD1; V: TRBV4-1
DNA: TGTGCCAGCAGTTTAAGGGGACCGGGCTCCTATAATTCACCCCTCCACTTT; CDR3: CASSLRGPGSYNSPLHF; J: TRBJ1-6; size: -; D: -; V: TRBV6-2/TRBV6-3